This entry lists 5 T cell receptor beta chains sequenced from one sample in a study of blood T cell repertoires in COVID-19. Profiled with immunoSEQ multiplex PCR; TCRdb holds only in-frame clones, not every one. This sample yields about 190,000 clones, of which roughly 84% are seen a single time; roughly 5.6% belongs to the top ten. The sequenced sample consisted of peripheral blood. These receptors originate from a woman in her 40s who had recovered from COVID-19.

This clone was counted a single time. The rearrangement joins TRBV12-5 to TRBJ2-1, with D uncertain. CDR1 LGHNT and CDR2 FRNRAP come from the germline V gene. This CDR3 region has 11 residues. Trimming took 7 bases from V and 4 from J, leaving 5 bases between them. CDR3 sequence reads: CASAVYNEQFF. CDR3 nucleotides: TGTGCTAGTGCCGTATACAATGAGCAGTTCTTC.

V usage is TRBV6-5 and J usage is TRBJ2-2, with TRBD2 identical over 9 bases. Germline V gene lookup returns CDR1 MNHEY and CDR2 SVGAGI. J gave up 2 bases and V 6 bases, and 4 bases lay outside the gene matches. The CDR3 covers 15 residues. The CDR3 reads CASSPGTSNTGELFF. The CDR3 bases are TGTGCCAGCAGCCCCGGGACTAGCAACACCGGGGAGCTGTTTTTT.

The rearrangement joins TRBV19 to TRBJ2-2, with TRBD1 as a possible D gene (5 bases). The V gene lost 6 bases and the J gene lost 5 bases, with 16 bases spanning the gap. The CDR3 is made up of 15 amino acids. Germline-derived CDR1 and CDR2 are LNHDA and SQIVND (reference sequence). The CDR3 DNA reads as TGTGCCAGTAGGCCCGCGGACACACTAACCGGGGAGCTGTTTTTT. This codes for CASRPADTLTGELFF.

V gene TRBV2 combines with J gene TRBJ2-3; TRBD1 agrees at 9 bases. J lost 7 bases, V lost 6 bases, and 11 bases had no gene match. Germline assignment: CDR1 SNHLY and CDR2 FYNNEI. This CDR3 has 15 amino acids. This CDR3 reads CASSPGTGKGNTQYF. CDR3 nucleotide sequence: TGTGCCAGCAGCCCCGGGACAGGGAAAGGAAATACGCAGTATTTT.

The rearrangement uses TRBV24-1 and TRBJ2-1; possibly TRBD1 for D (6 bases). Germline V gene lookup returns CDR1 KGHDR and CDR2 SFDVKD. The germline V and J ends were trimmed by 1 base and 6 bases, with 9 bases remaining between them. The CDR3 contains 14 residues. The CDR3 bases are TGTGCCACCAGTGATTTTCAAGGGGGCAATGAGCAGTTCTTC. This sequence encodes CATSDFQGGNEQFF.